This TCR beta chain was identified during a study of cytomegalovirus exposure and HLA in healthy donors. Study background: An early release of data contained about 85 million unique TCRs, which came from HLA-typed donors. Regarding the study as a whole: Per a later analysis, 15,000 to 20,000 TCR beta sequences showed association with HLA alleles at 0.05 false discovery rate.

Between the trimmed V and J ends, which lost 2 bases and 0 bases, there was a span of 9 bases. The CDR3 length is 14 residues. Germline CDR1 reads SGHDT; CDR2 reads YYEEEE. Worth noting for this clone: Its antigen is undetermined.

Amplification used 60 Vbeta primers and 13 Jbeta primers. Study processing details: In a later analysis, around 87 million unique TCR beta chains included roughly 11 million shared by two or more donors. Sequencing used immunoSEQ multiplex PCR; TCRdb keeps in-frame clones, though not all of them. Clone size and V and J calls were adopted from that table, with D and trimming inferred from the DNA. The repertoire consists of about 82,000 clones, with 70% to 85% occurring once and the leading ten covering about an eighth. This rearrangement joins TRBV5-6 to TRBJ2-7; D unresolved. The clonotype comes from a human donor in good health. Sequenced sample: PBMCs. As DNA, the CDR3 is TGTGCCAGCAGCTTCGCACACCTCTCCTACGAGCAGTACTTC. Its translation: CASSFAHLSYEQYF.